The clone carrying this TCR beta chain has just a few counts. Its antigen is not identified. V was cut by 0 bases and J by 3 bases, with 16 bases left in between. The CDR3 totals 17 residues. Germline V CDR1 and CDR2: LGHDT, YNNKEL (reference sequence). This sample was included in a study of post-analysis software for immune sequencing data. At the level of the study: In terms of disease course, relapsing-remitting, secondary progressive and progressive-relapsing multiple sclerosis were included. Whole-study findings and limits: Relative to controls, patients had 4 or 5 TRBV segments at higher frequency, with TRBV5-6, TRBV5-1 and TRBV20-1 among these. Those with multiple sclerosis, the patient group, showed significantly lower normalized Chao1 diversity than controls.

Each TCR beta cDNA library carried unique molecular identifiers. TCRdb reprocessed the PCR reads via MiXCR and lists one record per CDR3 protein. The table shows around 190,000 distinct CDR3 sequences, with around 30% occurring only once. The receptor was derived from a girl aged 2-17 years with multiple sclerosis. The sample comprised blood. The genes are TRBV3-1 and TRBJ2-3; maybe TRBD1 (6 bases). The CDR3 region is CASSQDPVGGRTDTQYF. The CDR3, as DNA: TGTGCCAGCAGCCAAGATCCAGTAGGGGGTAGAACAGATACGCAGTATTTT.